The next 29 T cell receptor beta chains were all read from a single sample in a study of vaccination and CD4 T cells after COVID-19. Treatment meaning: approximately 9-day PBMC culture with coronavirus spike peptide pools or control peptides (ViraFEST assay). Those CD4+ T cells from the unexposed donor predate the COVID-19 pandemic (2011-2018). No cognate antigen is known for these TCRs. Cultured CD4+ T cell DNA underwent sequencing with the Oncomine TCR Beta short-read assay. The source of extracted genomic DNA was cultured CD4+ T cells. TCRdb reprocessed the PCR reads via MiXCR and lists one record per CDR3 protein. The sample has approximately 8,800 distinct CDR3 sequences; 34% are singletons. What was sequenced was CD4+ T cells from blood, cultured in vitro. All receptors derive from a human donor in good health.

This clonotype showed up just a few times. The CDR3 is CSAPGVGYYGYTF. The DNA for the CDR3 is TGCAGTGCTCCGGGCGTTGGGTACTATGGCTACACCTTC. This rearrangement joins TRBV20-1 to TRBJ1-2; D not certain. This CDR3 has 13 residues. Germline CDR1 and CDR2: DFQATT and SNEGSKA (reference sequence). V dropped 5 bases and J dropped 3 bases, with 13 bases sitting between them.

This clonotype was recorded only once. This CDR3 is CASSLGTGGTGELFF. The DNA for the CDR3 is TGTGCCAGCAGCTTGGGGACAGGGGGCACCGGGGAGCTGTTTTTT. This chain connects TRBV5-4 to TRBJ2-2; TRBD1 agrees at 10 bases. The CDR3 has 15 amino acids. Germline-derived CDR1 and CDR2 are SGHNT and YYREEE (reference sequence). V trimming: 0 bases; J trimming: 4 bases; junction bases outside the gene matches: 0. The full variable domain, completed using reference TRBV5-4 and TRBJ2-2, is ETGVTQSPTHLIKTRGQQVTLRCSSQSGHNTVSWYQQALGQGPQFIFQYYREEENGRGNFPPRFSGLQFPNYSSELNVNALELDDSALYLCASSLGTGGTGELFFGEGSRLTVL.

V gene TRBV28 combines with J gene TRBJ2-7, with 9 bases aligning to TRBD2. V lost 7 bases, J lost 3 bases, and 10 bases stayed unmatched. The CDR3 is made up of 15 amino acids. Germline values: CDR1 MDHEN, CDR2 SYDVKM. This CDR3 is CASIKAGGFIYEQYF. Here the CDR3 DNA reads TGTGCCAGCATCAAAGCGGGAGGCTTTATCTACGAGCAGTACTTC.

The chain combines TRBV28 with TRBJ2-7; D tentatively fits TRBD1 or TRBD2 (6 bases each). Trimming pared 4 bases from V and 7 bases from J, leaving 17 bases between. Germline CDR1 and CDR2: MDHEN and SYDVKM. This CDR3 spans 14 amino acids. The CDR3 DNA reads TGTGCCAGCAGTTCTATAGGAGGGGGGCAGGAGCAGTACTTC. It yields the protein CASSSIGGGQEQYF.

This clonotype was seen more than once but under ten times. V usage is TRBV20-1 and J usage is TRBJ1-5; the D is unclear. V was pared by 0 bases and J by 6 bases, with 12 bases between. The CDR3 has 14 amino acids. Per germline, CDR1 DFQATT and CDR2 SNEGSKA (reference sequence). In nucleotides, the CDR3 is TGCAGTGCTAGAGATATGGGTTTGGGTCAGCCCCAGCATTTT. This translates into CSARDMGLGQPQHF.

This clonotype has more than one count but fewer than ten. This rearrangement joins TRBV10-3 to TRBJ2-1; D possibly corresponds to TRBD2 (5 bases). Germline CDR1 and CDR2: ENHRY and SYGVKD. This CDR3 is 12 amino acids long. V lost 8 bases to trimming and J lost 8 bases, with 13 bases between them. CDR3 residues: CAIWGARDEQFF. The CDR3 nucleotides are TGTGCCATCTGGGGAGCGCGAGATGAGCAGTTCTTC.

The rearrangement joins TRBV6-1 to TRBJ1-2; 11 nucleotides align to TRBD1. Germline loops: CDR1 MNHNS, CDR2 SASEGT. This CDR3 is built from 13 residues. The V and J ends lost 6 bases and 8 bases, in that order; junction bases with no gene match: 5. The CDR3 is CASRSDRGRGYTF. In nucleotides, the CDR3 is TGTGCCAGCAGGTCGGACAGGGGGCGAGGCTACACCTTC.

CDR3 DNA sequence: TGTGCCAGCAGCCTATACCCGGACAGGGGATTACTAGCGGGAGAAGTGGTGCAGTACTTC. This sequence encodes CASSLYPDRGLLAGEVVQYF. J is TRBJ2-7 and V is TRBV7-9, with 11 positions matching TRBD2. Germline V gene data show CDR1 as SEHNR and CDR2 as FQNEAQ (reference sequence). V shed 5 bases, J shed 9 bases, and the junction held 27 bases outside the gene matches. This CDR3 has 20 amino acids.

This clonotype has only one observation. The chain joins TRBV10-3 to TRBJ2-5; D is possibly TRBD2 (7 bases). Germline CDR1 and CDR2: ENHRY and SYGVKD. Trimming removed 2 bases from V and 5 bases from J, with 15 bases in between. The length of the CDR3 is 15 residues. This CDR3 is CAISEGLWGGETQYF. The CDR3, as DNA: TGTGCCATCAGTGAGGGGTTGTGGGGGGGCGAGACCCAGTACTTC.

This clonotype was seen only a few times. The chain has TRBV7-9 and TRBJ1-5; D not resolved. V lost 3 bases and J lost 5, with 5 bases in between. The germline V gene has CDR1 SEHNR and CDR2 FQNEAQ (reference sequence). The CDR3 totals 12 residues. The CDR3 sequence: CASSFKDQPQHF. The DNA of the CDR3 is TGTGCCAGCAGCTTCAAGGATCAGCCCCAGCATTTT.

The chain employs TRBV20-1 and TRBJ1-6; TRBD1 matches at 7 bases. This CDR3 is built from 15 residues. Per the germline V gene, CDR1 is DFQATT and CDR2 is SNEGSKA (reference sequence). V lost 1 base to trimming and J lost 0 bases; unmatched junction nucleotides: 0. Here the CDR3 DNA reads TGCAGTGCTAGAGGGGACAGCTCCTATAATTCACCCCTCCACTTT. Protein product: CSARGDSSYNSPLHF.

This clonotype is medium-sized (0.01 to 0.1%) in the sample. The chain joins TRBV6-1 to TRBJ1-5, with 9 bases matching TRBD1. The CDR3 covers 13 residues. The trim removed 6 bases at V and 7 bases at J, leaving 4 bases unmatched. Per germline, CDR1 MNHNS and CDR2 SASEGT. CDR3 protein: CASRDRGGQPQHF. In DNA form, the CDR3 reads TGTGCCAGCAGGGACAGGGGTGGGCAGCCCCAGCATTTT.

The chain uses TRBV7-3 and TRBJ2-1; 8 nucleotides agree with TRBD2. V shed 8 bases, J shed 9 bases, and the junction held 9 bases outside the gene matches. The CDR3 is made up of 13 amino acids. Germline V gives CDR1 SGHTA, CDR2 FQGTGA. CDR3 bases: TGTGCCAGCGGCGGGGGGCGGGATGTTGAGCAGTTCTTC. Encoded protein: CASGGGRDVEQFF.

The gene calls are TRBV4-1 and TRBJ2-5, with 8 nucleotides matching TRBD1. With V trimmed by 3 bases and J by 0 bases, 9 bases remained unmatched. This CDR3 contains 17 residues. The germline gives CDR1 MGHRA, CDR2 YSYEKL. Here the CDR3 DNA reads TGCGCCAGCAGCCACGCCCGGACAGGGACGTACCAAGAGACCCAGTACTTC. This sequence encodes CASSHARTGTYQETQYF.

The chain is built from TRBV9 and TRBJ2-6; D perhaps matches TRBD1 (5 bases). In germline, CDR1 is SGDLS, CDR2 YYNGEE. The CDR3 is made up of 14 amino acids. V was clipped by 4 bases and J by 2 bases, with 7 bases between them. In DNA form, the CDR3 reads TGTGCCAGCAGCTCGACAGCTGGGGCCAACGTCCTGACTTTC. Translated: CASSSTAGANVLTF.

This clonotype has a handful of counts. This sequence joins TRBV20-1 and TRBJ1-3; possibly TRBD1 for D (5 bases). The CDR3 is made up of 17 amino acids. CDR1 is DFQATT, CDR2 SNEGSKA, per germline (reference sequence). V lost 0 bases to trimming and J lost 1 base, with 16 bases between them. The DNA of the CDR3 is TGCAGTGCTAGAGAAGGGCGTGGCAGGGTTTCTGGAAACACCATATATTTT. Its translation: CSAREGRGRVSGNTIYF.

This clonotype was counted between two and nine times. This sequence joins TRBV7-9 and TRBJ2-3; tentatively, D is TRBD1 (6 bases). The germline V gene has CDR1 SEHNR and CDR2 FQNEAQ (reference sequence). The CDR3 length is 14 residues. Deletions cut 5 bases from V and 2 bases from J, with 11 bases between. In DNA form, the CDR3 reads TGTGCCAGCAGCCCAGGGGTTAACACAGATACGCAGTATTTT. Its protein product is CASSPGVNTDTQYF.

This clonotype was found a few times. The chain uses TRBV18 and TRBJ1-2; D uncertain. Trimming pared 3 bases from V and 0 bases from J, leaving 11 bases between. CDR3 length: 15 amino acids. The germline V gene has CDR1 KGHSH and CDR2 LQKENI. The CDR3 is CASSPTQASNYGYTF. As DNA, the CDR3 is TGTGCCAGCTCACCCACCCAGGCCTCTAACTATGGCTACACCTTC.

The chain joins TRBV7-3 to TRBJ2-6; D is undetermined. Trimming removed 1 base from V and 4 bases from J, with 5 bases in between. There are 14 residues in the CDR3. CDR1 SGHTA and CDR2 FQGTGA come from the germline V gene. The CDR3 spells CASSLMGGANVLTF. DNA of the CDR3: TGTGCCAGCAGCTTAATGGGCGGGGCCAACGTCCTGACTTTC.

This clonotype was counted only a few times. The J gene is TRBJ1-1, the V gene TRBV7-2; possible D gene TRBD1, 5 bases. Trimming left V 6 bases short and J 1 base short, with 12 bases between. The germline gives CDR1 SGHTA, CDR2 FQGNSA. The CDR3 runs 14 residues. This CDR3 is CASRRQNQNTEAFF. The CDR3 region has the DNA TGTGCCAGCAGAAGACAGAACCAGAACACTGAAGCTTTCTTT.

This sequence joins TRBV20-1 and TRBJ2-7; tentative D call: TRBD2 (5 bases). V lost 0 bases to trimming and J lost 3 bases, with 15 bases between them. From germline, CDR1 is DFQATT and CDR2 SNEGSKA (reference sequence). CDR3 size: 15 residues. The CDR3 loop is CSARELERTFYEQYF. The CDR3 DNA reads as TGCAGTGCTAGAGAGTTGGAACGGACTTTCTACGAGCAGTACTTC.

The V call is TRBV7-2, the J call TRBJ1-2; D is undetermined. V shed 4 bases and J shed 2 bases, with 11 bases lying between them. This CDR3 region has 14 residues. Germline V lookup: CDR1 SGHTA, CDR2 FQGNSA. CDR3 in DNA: TGTGCCAGCAGCTCCTCTTCGGCGAACTATGGCTACACCTTC. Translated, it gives CASSSSSANYGYTF.

CDR3 residues: CSVVGWSGEGYTF. In nucleotides, the CDR3 is TGCAGCGTTGTCGGGTGGTCGGGGGAGGGCTACACCTTC. The chain has TRBV29-1 and TRBJ1-2, with D maybe TRBD1 (5 bases). The V and J ends lost 4 bases and 8 bases respectively, with 17 bases between them. CDR1 and CDR2 (germline): SQVTM, ANQGSEA. This CDR3 comprises 13 residues.

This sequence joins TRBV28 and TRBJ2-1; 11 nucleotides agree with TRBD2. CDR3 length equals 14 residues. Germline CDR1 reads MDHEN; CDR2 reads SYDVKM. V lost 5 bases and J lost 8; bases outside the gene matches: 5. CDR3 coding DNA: TGTGCCAGCAGTGGGACTAGCGGCAGGGATGAGCAGTTCTTC. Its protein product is CASSGTSGRDEQFF.

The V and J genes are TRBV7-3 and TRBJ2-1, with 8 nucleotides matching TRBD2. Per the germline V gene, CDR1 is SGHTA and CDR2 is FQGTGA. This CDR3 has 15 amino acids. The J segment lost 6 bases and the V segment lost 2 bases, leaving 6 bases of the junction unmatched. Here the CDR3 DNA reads TGTGCCAGCAGCTTAGCTAGCGGGTCAGGCAATGAGCAGTTCTTC. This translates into CASSLASGSGNEQFF.

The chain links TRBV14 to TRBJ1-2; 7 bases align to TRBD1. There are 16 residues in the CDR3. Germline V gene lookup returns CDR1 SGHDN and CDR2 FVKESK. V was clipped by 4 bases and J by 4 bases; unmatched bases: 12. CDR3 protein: CASSRRGGSRVYGYTF. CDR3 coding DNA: TGTGCCAGCAGCCGGAGAGGGGGCAGCAGGGTCTATGGCTACACCTTC.

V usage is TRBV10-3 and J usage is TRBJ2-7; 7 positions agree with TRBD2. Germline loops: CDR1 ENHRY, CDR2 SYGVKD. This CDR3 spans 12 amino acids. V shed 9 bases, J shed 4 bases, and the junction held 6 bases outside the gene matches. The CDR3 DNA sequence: TGTGCCATGGGGGGGGAACCTTACGAGCAGTACTTC. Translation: CAMGGEPYEQYF.

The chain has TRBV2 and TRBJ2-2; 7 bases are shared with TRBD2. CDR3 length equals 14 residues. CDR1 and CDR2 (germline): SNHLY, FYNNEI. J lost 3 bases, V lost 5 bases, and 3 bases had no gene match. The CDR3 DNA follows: TGTGCCAGCAGTCGACTAGCCTACACCGGGGAGCTGTTTTTT. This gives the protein CASSRLAYTGELFF.

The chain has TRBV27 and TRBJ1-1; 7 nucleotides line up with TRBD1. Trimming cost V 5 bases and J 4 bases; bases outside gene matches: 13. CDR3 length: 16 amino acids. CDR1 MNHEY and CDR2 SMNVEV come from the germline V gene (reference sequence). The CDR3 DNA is TGTGCCAGCAGTGGGGGGGTAACAGGGGTGGGCACTGAAGCTTTCTTT. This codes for CASSGGVTGVGTEAFF.